Detailed here is one T cell receptor beta chain. Its antigen remains unidentified. Profiled with immunoSEQ multiplex PCR; TCRdb holds only in-frame clones, not every one. Of some 180,000 clones listed, around 90% were seen once; the top ten hold 5% to 6.5%. The data belong to a study of Ad26.COV2.S vaccination and SARS-CoV-2 variants. Broader study findings: Estimates derived from TCR breadth and depth analyses may have underestimated total T cell responses. Vaccinees reportedly had broad spike-specific CD8+ and CD4+ T cell responses.

V was trimmed by 3 bases and J by 7 bases, leaving 10 bases between them. The CDR3 loop spans 13 amino acids. Sequencing was performed on peripheral blood, taken after recovery from COVID-19. This chain uses TRBV12-3 or TRBV12-4 with TRBJ1-5; D is uncertain. The receptor was derived from a human donor who had recovered from COVID-19. In DNA form, the CDR3 reads TGTGCCAGCAGTTTGGGTTCTTCACAGCCCCAGCATTTT. Residues: CASSLGSSQPQHF.